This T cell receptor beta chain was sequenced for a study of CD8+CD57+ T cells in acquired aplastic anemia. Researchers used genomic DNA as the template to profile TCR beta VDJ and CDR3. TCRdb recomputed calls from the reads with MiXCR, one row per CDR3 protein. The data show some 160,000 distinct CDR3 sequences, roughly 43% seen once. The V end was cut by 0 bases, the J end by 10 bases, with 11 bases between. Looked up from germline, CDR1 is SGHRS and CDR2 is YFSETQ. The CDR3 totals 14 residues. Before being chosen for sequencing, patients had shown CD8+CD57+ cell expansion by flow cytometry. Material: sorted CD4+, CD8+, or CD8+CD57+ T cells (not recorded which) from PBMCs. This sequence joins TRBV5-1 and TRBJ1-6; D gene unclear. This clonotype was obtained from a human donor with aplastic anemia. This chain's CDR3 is CASSLGQPRSPLHF. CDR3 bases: TGCGCCAGCAGCTTGGGGCAGCCTCGGTCACCCCTCCACTTT.